This T cell receptor (beta chain) emerged from a study of shared T cell receptors in the human thymus. The germline V and J ends were trimmed by 1 base and 0 bases, with 16 bases remaining between them. This CDR3 contains 18 residues. Germline CDR1 reads SGHVS; CDR2 reads FNYEAQ. TCRdb keeps only in-frame clones here, not all; method: immunoSEQ multiplex PCR. This table holds roughly 710,000 clones, approximately 83% found once. The data were also submitted as part of a second study, on human thymus T cells. That source adds: Serving as donors were healthy Finnish infants, each of whom was having open corrective surgery for congenital heart defects. Resections from corrective heart surgery supplied the thymus tissue.

The sequence came from a girl under two years old with a congenital heart defect. Sequencing was carried out using thymocytes. The chain links TRBV7-6 to TRBJ1-5, with a weak D call TRBD1 (5 bases). The CDR3 DNA reads TGTGCCAGCAGCTTAGAACGGGGGTCAAGGTATAGCAATCAGCCCCAGCATTTT. It encodes CASSLERGSRYSNQPQHF.